This TCR beta chain was obtained from a study of T cell repertoires in cytomegalovirus infection. Study as a whole: TCR beta signatures that were public indicated CMV infection and matching HLA type. Broader study findings: Pooled public TCR beta family frequency picked out CMV carriers with the relevant HLA. Dominating the ex vivo response were TCR beta clonotypes that were CMV-specific and HLA-C-restricted.

The ends were cut back, 8 bases at V and 8 bases at J, with 24 bases in the middle. CDR3 length equals 15 residues. The germline V gene has CDR1 MDHEN and CDR2 SYDVKM. Using its own MiXCR run on the reads, TCRdb lists one record per CDR3 protein. Of approximately 250,000 distinct CDR3 sequences detected, 9.1% appear once; the ten largest clones hold about 16%. Note on this clonotype: The antigen remains unidentified.

The chain carries TRBV28 and TRBJ1-2; weak D call: TRBD1 (5 bases). The sequenced sample consisted of PBMCs. The clonotype originates from a human donor in good health (CMV status not recorded). Some clones in this sample may be carry-over from other donors' samples. The CDR3 sequence is CASVSSGTPARGYTF. The CDR3 DNA sequence: TGTGCCAGCGTCTCCTCCGGGACGCCAGCGAGGGGCTACACCTTC.